This T cell receptor (beta chain) was recovered during a study of molecular identifiers for immune sequencing clone quantification. Study outcomes and limitations: Clones above 20 RNA copies held over 98% of effector molecules, under 1% in naive cells.

Regarding this clonotype: Its specificity is unknown. It may be a read error: a sequence one base away is much more abundant.

The germline gives CDR1 LNHDA, CDR2 SQIVND (reference sequence). The CDR3 totals 14 residues. TCRdb processed the PCR reads anew with MiXCR; each CDR3 protein has one entry. Among about 640,000 distinct CDR3 sequences listed, 20% were seen once. The chain links TRBV19 to TRBJ2-2; 8 nucleotides agree with TRBD2. The sample comprised naive CD8+ T cells from blood, with Jurkat cell RNA spiked in. Stated subset: FACS-sorted CD8+CD4-CCR7+CD45RA+ naive T cells. The clonotype was recovered from a human donor in good health. Some libraries in this study had Jurkat cell RNA spiked in. For the CDR3, the DNA is TGTGCCAGTAGGGCTCGCGGGGGGACCGGGGGGCTGTTTTTT. Amino acids: CASRARGGTGGLFF.